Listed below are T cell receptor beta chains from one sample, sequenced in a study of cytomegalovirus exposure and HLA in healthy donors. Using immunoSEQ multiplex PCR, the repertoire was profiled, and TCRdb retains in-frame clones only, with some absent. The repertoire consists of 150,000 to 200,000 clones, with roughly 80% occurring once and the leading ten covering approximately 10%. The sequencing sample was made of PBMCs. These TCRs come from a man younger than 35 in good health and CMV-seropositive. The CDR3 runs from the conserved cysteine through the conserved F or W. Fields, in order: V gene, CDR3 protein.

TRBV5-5,CASSWGENTEAFF
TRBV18,CASSPLSAQGPSYEQYF
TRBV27,CASAGAGVIGTGELFF
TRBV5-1,CASSWARTDQETQYF
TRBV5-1,CASSGLYGYTF
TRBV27,CASRDRVYGYTF
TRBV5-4,CASSLASGLATYEQYF
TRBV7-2,CASSPTSGAGETQYF
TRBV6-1,CASSRAGTGIIEQYF
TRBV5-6,CASSLGGDIQYF
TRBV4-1,CASSHTEGTGELFF
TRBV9,CASSGTANTEAFF
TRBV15,CATSRDPQGPQETQYF
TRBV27,CASRHPDRAYEQYF
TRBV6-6,CASSLLVGGRNEQFF
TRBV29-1,CSVEDLGQLGNTIYF
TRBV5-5,CASSSQGPRPYGYTF
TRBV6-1,CASSERDTQYF
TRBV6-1,CASSEMDRFSRTGYTF
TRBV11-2,CASSLGLAGVNTGELFF
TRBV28,CASRWGPNQPQHF
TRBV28,CASSAAGGENEKLFF
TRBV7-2,CASSLEYPSGKYEQYF
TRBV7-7,CASSLDSGRDSKMAYEQYF
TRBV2,CASVSGEEETQYF
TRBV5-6,CASSLLTGTDTQYF
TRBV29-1,CSVEEQQWTGELFF
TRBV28,CASSSRQGLSETQYF
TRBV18,CASSPVVRATGELFF
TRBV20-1,CSATGSGEQYF
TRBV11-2,CASSLGQGGTDTQYF
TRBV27,CASRLPGQEAFF
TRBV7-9,CASSQAGPSTDTQYF
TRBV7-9,CASSLPAGSGNTEAFF
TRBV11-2,CASSLAATNEKLFF
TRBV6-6,CASSRQGATSGYGYTF
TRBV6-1,CASRKENQPQHF